One sample yielded the 21 T cell receptor beta chains listed below, sequenced in a study of T cell changes during pregnancy in multiple sclerosis. Sequencing was performed with immunoSEQ multiplex PCR; in TCRdb, only in-frame clones are kept and a portion is missing. The sample has about 32,000 clones; roughly 90% are singletons. Source: CD4+ T cells from peripheral blood mononuclear cells, taken after pregnancy. These receptors were collected from a female donor in good health, enrolled as a control in a pregnancy study.

As DNA, the CDR3 is TGTGCCAGCAGCGTAGTCAGGGGAAATGAAAAACTGTTTTTT. Its translation: CASSVVRGNEKLFF. The chain uses TRBV9 and TRBJ1-4; D perhaps matches TRBD1 (6 bases). With 0 bases removed from V and 5 bases from J, the gap between germline ends came to 8 bases. CDR1 and CDR2 from the germline V gene are SGDLS and YYNGEE. The CDR3 consists of 14 residues. Looking up the rest from reference TRBV9 and TRBJ1-4 gives the full variable domain: DSGVTQTPKHLITATGQRVTLRCSPRSGDLSVYWYQQSLDQGLQFLIQYYNGEERAKGNILERFSAQQFPDLHSELNLSSLELGDSALYFCASSVVRGNEKLFFGSGTQLSVL.

The chain links TRBV7-9 to TRBJ1-5; 8 bases match TRBD1. This CDR3 comprises 15 residues. Per the germline V gene, CDR1 is SEHNR and CDR2 is FQNEAQ (reference sequence). Trimming at V came to 5 bases and at J to 7 bases, leaving 10 bases not matched to a gene. Here the CDR3 DNA reads TGTGCCAGCAGCGACGGACAGGGAAAATGGCAGCCCCAGCATTTT. It codes for CASSDGQGKWQPQHF.

The J gene is TRBJ1-4, the V gene TRBV5-6; 10 bases are a match to TRBD1. V lost 4 bases, J lost 7 bases, and 4 bases stayed unmatched. Germline-derived CDR1 and CDR2 are SGHDT and YYEEEE. The CDR3 is made up of 14 amino acids. The CDR3 sequence: CASSPWDRGEKLFF. The CDR3, as DNA: TGTGCCAGCAGCCCCTGGGACAGGGGTGAAAAACTGTTTTTT.

This chain links TRBV30 with TRBJ2-3; TRBD2 matches 8 bases. This CDR3 has 14 amino acids. The germline gives CDR1 GTSNPN, CDR2 SVGIG (reference sequence). V shed 2 bases and J 7 bases; nucleotides not matched to a gene: 8. The CDR3 DNA follows: TGTGCCTGGAGTAATCACCGGGGGGGTTATACGCAGTATTTT. This sequence encodes CAWSNHRGGYTQYF.

The V and J genes are TRBV21-1 and TRBJ1-1. TRBV21-1 is annotated as a pseudogene. The CDR3 contains 14 residues. The CDR3 spells CASSSRTANTEAFF. DNA of the CDR3: TGTGCCAGCAGCTCTCGGACTGCCAACACTGAAGCTTTCTTT.

V is TRBV7-9 and J is TRBJ2-1; maybe TRBD2 (7 bases). Germline assignment: CDR1 SEHNR and CDR2 FQNEAQ (reference sequence). V was trimmed by 0 bases and J by 4 bases, leaving 10 bases between them. The CDR3 is 15 residues long. CDR3 DNA: TGTGCCAGCAGCTTAGCCGGGGGGCGTTACAATGAGCAGTTCTTC. Its protein is CASSLAGGRYNEQFF.

The gene calls are TRBV11-2 and TRBJ1-3; TRBD1 might be the D (5 bases). CDR1 and CDR2 from the germline V gene are SGHAT and FQNNGV. Trimming took 8 bases from V and 0 from J, leaving 11 bases between them. The CDR3 extends over 14 amino acids. The CDR3 DNA follows: TGTGCCAGCGACAGCGAGCTCTCTGGAAACACCATATATTTT. This codes for CASDSELSGNTIYF. Full variable domain (rest looked up from reference TRBV11-2 and TRBJ1-3): EAGVAQSPRYKIIEKRQSVAFWCNPISGHATLYWYQQILGQGPKLLIQFQNNGVVDDSQLPKDRFSAERLKGVDSTLKIQPAKLEDSAVYLCASDSELSGNTIYFGEGSWLTVV.

The chain carries TRBV5-1 and TRBJ2-1; no firm D call. CDR1 and CDR2 (germline): SGHRS, YFSETQ. The CDR3 extends over 13 amino acids. Trimming cost V 4 bases and J 10 bases, with 15 bases left between them. The CDR3 protein is CASSPTPNEEQFF. CDR3 sequence (DNA): TGCGCCAGCAGCCCGACTCCGAATGAAGAGCAGTTCTTC.

The chain recombines TRBV1 with TRBJ2-7; the D segment call TRBD2 is taken from the table without a DNA check. TRBV1 is a documented pseudogene. This CDR3 comprises 16 residues. The DNA of the CDR3 is TGCACCAGCAGCCAAGATCACAAGCGGGGGGCCAGGGAGCAGTACTTC. Protein product: CTSSQDHKRGAREQYF.

This chain joins TRBV6-6 and TRBJ1-1, with 8 nucleotides matching TRBD1. The trim removed 2 bases at V and 0 bases at J, leaving 5 bases unmatched. Germline-derived CDR1 and CDR2 are MNHNY and SVGAGI (reference sequence). This CDR3 spans 16 amino acids. CDR3 sequence reads: CASSYGNRGMNTEAFF. The CDR3 DNA sequence: TGTGCCAGCAGTTACGGTAACAGGGGGATGAACACTGAAGCTTTCTTT.

The gene calls are TRBV5-1 and TRBJ2-5; D may be TRBD2 (6 bases). CDR1 is SGHRS and CDR2 is YFSETQ in the germline V gene. This CDR3 spans 15 amino acids. V lost 4 bases to trimming and J lost 5 bases, with 18 bases between them. CDR3 in amino acids: CASSTPAGRGETQYF. DNA of the CDR3: TGCGCCAGCAGCACCCCTGCGGGACGTGGGGAGACCCAGTACTTC.

This rearrangement joins TRBV19 to TRBJ2-1; possibly TRBD2 for D (5 bases). The CDR3 totals 14 residues. Trimming removed 7 bases from V and 8 bases from J, with 18 bases in between. The germline gives CDR1 LNHDA, CDR2 SQIVND (reference sequence). The CDR3 DNA follows: TGTGCCAGTATAAAGGCACTAGGGAGCCATGAGCAGTTCTTC. The encoded protein is CASIKALGSHEQFF.

The genes are TRBV5-8 and TRBJ1-5; no clear D. The germline gives CDR1 SGHTS, CDR2 YDEGEE. CDR3 length: 14 amino acids. V gave up 9 bases and J gave up 2 bases, with 15 bases separating them. The CDR3 DNA reads TGTGCCACCCTGGATGGGCAGGGCAATCAGCCCCAGCATTTT. Translation gives CATLDGQGNQPQHF.

The genes are TRBV6-5 and TRBJ1-3; 8 nucleotides line up with TRBD1. The germline CDR1 and CDR2 sequences are MNHEY and SVGAGI. This CDR3 comprises 16 residues. J gave up 1 base and V 0 bases, and 2 bases lay outside the gene matches. CDR3 loop: CASSYSTGASGNTIYF. The CDR3 nucleotides are TGTGCCAGCAGTTACTCGACAGGGGCGTCTGGAAACACCATATATTTT.

J is TRBJ1-1 and V is TRBV11-2; 8 bases agree with TRBD1. Germline lookup yields CDR1 SGHAT and CDR2 FQNNGV. The CDR3 sequence is 12 residues long. V dropped 2 bases and J dropped 11; count of bases not matched to a gene: 4. CDR3 coding DNA: TGTGCCAGCAGCTTACAGACAGGGGAGGCTTTCTTT. This sequence encodes CASSLQTGEAFF. The entire variable domain, with the rest obtained from reference TRBV11-2 and TRBJ1-1, is as follows: EAGVAQSPRYKIIEKRQSVAFWCNPISGHATLYWYQQILGQGPKLLIQFQNNGVVDDSQLPKDRFSAERLKGVDSTLKIQPAKLEDSAVYLCASSLQTGEAFFGQGTRLTVV.

The chain carries TRBV6-1 and TRBJ1-4, with D unresolved. This CDR3 comprises 15 residues. V lost 4 bases and J lost 6, with 15 bases in between. Per germline, CDR1 MNHNS and CDR2 SASEGT. The CDR3 region is CASSVDFTWDEKLFF. In nucleotides, the CDR3 is TGTGCCAGCAGTGTCGACTTCACCTGGGATGAAAAACTGTTTTTT.

The rearrangement uses TRBV5-6 and TRBJ1-1; TRBD1 aligns across 12 bases. V shed 4 bases and J 7 bases; nucleotides not matched to a gene: 8. CDR3 length equals 15 residues. From germline, CDR1 is SGHDT and CDR2 YYEEEE. CDR3 coding DNA: TGTGCCAGCAGCCAGGGACAGGGGGCGACCCTTGAAGCTTTCTTT. It encodes CASSQGQGATLEAFF.

The chain has TRBV2 and TRBJ2-7; D not certain. Germline V CDR1 and CDR2: SNHLY, FYNNEI. V shed 5 bases and J shed 1 base, with 18 bases lying between them. The CDR3 extends over 16 amino acids. The CDR3 coding sequence is TGTGCCAGCAGTCCCGATACGGGTAGGTTTTCCTACGAGCAGTACTTC. Translated, it gives CASSPDTGRFSYEQYF. Complete variable domain (other parts from reference TRBV2 and TRBJ2-7): EPEVTQTPSHQVTQMGQEVILRCVPISNHLYFYWYRQILGQKVEFLVSFYNNEISEKSEIFDDQFSVERPDGSNFTLKIRSTKLEDSAMYFCASSPDTGRFSYEQYFGPGTRLTVT.

The chain uses TRBV15 and TRBJ2-1; possible D gene TRBD2, 5 bases. Deletions cut 3 bases from V and 5 bases from J, with 11 bases between. Looked up from germline, CDR1 is LNHNV and CDR2 is YYDKDF (reference sequence). The CDR3 consists of 14 residues. The CDR3 DNA reads TGTGCCACCAGCAGGGGCCAGAGGGACAATGAGCAGTTCTTC. Amino acid sequence: CATSRGQRDNEQFF.

This sequence joins TRBV5-1 and TRBJ2-1; 9 bases align to TRBD1. The CDR3 loop spans 17 amino acids. The germline V gene encodes CDR1 SGHRS and CDR2 YFSETQ. The V gene end was trimmed by 4 bases and the J gene end by 2 bases; junction bases not matched to a gene: 10. The CDR3 region has the DNA TGCGCCAGCAGCATCAACAGGGGGCGGACCGCCTACAATGAGCAGTTCTTC. Protein: CASSINRGRTAYNEQFF.

The CDR3 DNA sequence: TGTGCCAGCACCATGGGACTAGCGGAAGGCAATGAGCAGTTCTTC. It yields the protein CASTMGLAEGNEQFF. The chain joins TRBV7-3 to TRBJ2-1; 11 bases line up with TRBD2. J lost 6 bases, V lost 7 bases, and 8 bases had no gene match. There are 15 residues in the CDR3. The germline CDR1 and CDR2 sequences are SGHTA and FQGTGA.